A selection of T cell receptor beta chains follows, all from one sample in a study of CD8+ T cells in alopecia areata. Sequencing was performed with immunoSEQ multiplex PCR; in TCRdb, only in-frame clones are kept and a portion is missing. The top ten hold less than 4% of the sample, which has approximately 210,000 clones, 50% to 60% seen once. This specimen consisted of CD4+ T cells sorted from blood, obtained at week 4, from a patient treated with tofacitinib. These receptor sequences come from a human donor with alopecia areata. Each CDR3 is given with its conserved first and last residue. A D gene is named only where the DNA matches it firmly. Clone sizes are given selectively: once, few, many, or a class where the clone is expanded.

TRBV2	.	TRBJ2-7	.	TGTGCCAGCAGTGCCGACAGGAGCTCCTACGAGCAGTACTTC	CASSADRSSYEQYF
TRBV2	.	TRBJ1-5	.	TGTGCCAGCAGTGCGGGGGCTGGGAATCAGCCCCAGCATTTT	CASSAGAGNQPQHF
TRBV30	.	TRBJ1-1	.	TGTGCCTGGAGTGTACGAACAGACACTGAAGCTTTCTTT	CAWSVRTDTEAFF
TRBV21-1	.	TRBJ2-1	.	TGTGCCAGCAGCAAAGTTGGGGCGACCCGTTACAATGAGCAGTTCTTC	CASSKVGATRYNEQFF
TRBV5-1	few	TRBJ2-7	.	TGCGCCAGCAGCTTCGCGTACGACCGATTAGCCTACGAGCAGTACTTC	CASSFAYDRLAYEQYF
TRBV7-2	few	TRBJ2-5	.	TGTGCCAGCGGTGAAGGTTTGGGTAGGCAGACCCAGTACTTC	CASGEGLGRQTQYF
TRBV7-8	few	TRBJ1-6	.	TGTGCCAGCAGCTTAGCAGAGGGGAGGAACTCACCCCTCCACTTT	CASSLAEGRNSPLHF
TRBV11-2	few	TRBJ2-1	.	TGTGCCAGCACCCCAGGAGGGGGGGCGTACAATGAGCAGTTCTTC	CASTPGGGAYNEQFF
TRBV7-2	few	TRBJ1-5	.	TGTGCCACCTCCCCAGGGGTGAGCAATCAGCCCCAGCATTTT	CATSPGVSNQPQHF
TRBV14	.	TRBJ2-1	.	TGTGCCAGCAGCCAAGAGGTAAATGGGCCACGGAATGAGCAGTTCTTC	CASSQEVNGPRNEQFF
TRBV4-3	.	TRBJ1-5	TRBD1	TGCGCCAGCAGCCAAGATCGGGACAGGTTCCAGCCCCAGCATTTT	CASSQDRDRFQPQHF
TRBV29-1	.	TRBJ2-5	.	TGCAGCGTTGGGGTATTGGGTCAAGAGACCCAGTACTTC	CSVGVLGQETQYF
TRBV5-4	.	TRBJ2-7	TRBD1	TGTGCCAGCGGACAGGACCCCTACGAGCAGTACTTC	CASGQDPYEQYF
TRBV7-9	few	TRBJ2-2	.	TGTGCCAGCAGTGCCGGGGAGCTGTTTTTT	CASSAGELFF
TRBV28	few	TRBJ1-1	.	TGTGCCAGCAGTTTCGAGGTTCGGAGGGAAGCTTTCTTT	CASSFEVRREAFF